The 24 T cell receptor beta chains below come from one sample, sequenced in a study of T cells in Graves' hyperthyroidism and ophthalmopathy. The investigators amplified TCR beta CDR3 regions from RNA transcripts. Primed by the HTBI set, a first-round RT-PCR was run on the TCR CDR3. Each CDR3 protein is one row after TCRdb ran MiXCR on the multiplex PCR reads. Of more than 350,000 distinct CDR3 sequences detected, about 16% appear once; the ten largest clones hold under 25%. The sequenced material came from blood. Receptors originate from a woman aged 60-75 years with Graves' ophthalmopathy.

The V gene is TRBV13, the J gene TRBJ2-5; TRBD2 matches at 10 bases. The CDR3 is 14 residues long. V shed 5 bases, J shed 4 bases, and the junction held 4 bases outside the gene matches. CDR1 is PRHDT and CDR2 is FYEKMQ in the germline V gene (reference sequence). The CDR3 spells CASSIRLAGETQYF. The CDR3 DNA sequence: TGTGCCAGCAGCATTAGACTAGCGGGAGAGACCCAGTACTTC.

This clonotype has more than one count but fewer than ten. This sequence joins TRBV7-9 and TRBJ2-3; D remains unclear. V gave up 2 bases and J gave up 5 bases, with 8 bases separating them. In germline, CDR1 is SEHNR, CDR2 FQNEAQ (reference sequence). The CDR3 runs 13 residues. CDR3 nucleotides: TGTGCCAGCAGCTTATATGGGGAAGATACGCAGTATTTT. It encodes CASSLYGEDTQYF.

This sequence joins TRBV7-9 and TRBJ2-7; the D gene is possibly TRBD1 (5 bases). CDR1 is SEHNR, CDR2 FQNEAQ, per germline (reference sequence). V gave up 6 bases and J gave up 8 bases, with 17 bases separating them. The CDR3 contains 13 residues. CDR3 bases: TGTGCCAGCAGACATGACCAGGGCGCGAAGCAGTACTTC. It codes for CASRHDQGAKQYF.

The chain carries TRBV27 and TRBJ2-1, with 7 bases fitting TRBD2. Trimming removed 4 bases from V and 2 bases from J; junction bases left unmatched: 20. Germline V gene data show CDR1 as MNHEY and CDR2 as SMNVEV (reference sequence). This CDR3 has 20 residues. DNA of the CDR3: TGTGCCAGCAGTTACTTGGGCCCGACGGCCCAGCGGGGAGCCTACAATGAGCAGTTCTTC. It specifies CASSYLGPTAQRGAYNEQFF.

The V call is TRBV11-2, the J call TRBJ2-3, with 12 bases matching TRBD2. The CDR3 consists of 15 residues. Trimming at V came to 5 bases and at J to 2 bases, leaving 2 bases not matched to a gene. Germline V gene data show CDR1 as SGHAT and CDR2 as FQNNGV. The CDR3 sequence is CASSASGRVTDTQYF. The CDR3, as DNA: TGTGCCAGCAGCGCTAGCGGGAGGGTCACAGATACGCAGTATTTT.

In this sample, this clonotype turned up many times. The CDR3 here is CASSLGWAGANVLTF. In DNA, the CDR3 is TGTGCCAGCAGCTTAGGGTGGGCTGGGGCCAACGTCCTGACTTTC. The chain employs TRBV7-2 and TRBJ2-6; D not certain. The V and J ends lost 1 base and 2 bases respectively, with 6 bases between them. Germline V gene sequence: CDR1 SGHTA, CDR2 FQGNSA. The CDR3 runs to 15 residues.

The table lists this clonotype with many counts. The chain uses TRBV7-3 and TRBJ2-3, with D uncertain. Germline V lookup: CDR1 SGHTA, CDR2 FQGTGA. The CDR3 extends over 13 amino acids. Trimming took off 5 bases at V and 7 bases at J, with 13 bases between the two ends. CDR3: CASSPNSVNTQYF. In DNA form, the CDR3 reads TGTGCCAGCAGCCCGAACAGCGTTAATACGCAGTATTTT.

Many counts were recorded for this clonotype. The CDR3 sequence: CASSLSGHQTYEQYF. The CDR3, as DNA: TGCGCCAGCAGCTTATCGGGACACCAAACCTACGAGCAGTACTTC. The V call is TRBV5-1, the J call TRBJ2-7; D might be TRBD1 (6 bases). CDR1 and CDR2 (germline): SGHRS, YFSETQ. Trimming cost V 2 bases and J 2 bases, with 14 bases left between them. CDR3 size: 15 residues.

The chain joins TRBV5-1 to TRBJ2-1; 11 bases fit TRBD2. The J call may be in error: the DNA end matches TRBJ2-7 better. CDR3 length equals 17 residues. Germline values: CDR1 SGHRS, CDR2 YFSETQ. In DNA, the CDR3 is TGCGCCAGCAGCTTGTCCCCTCTAGCGGGAGGTAACAATGAGCAGTACTTC. It specifies CASSLSPLAGGNNEQYF.

There are a few counts of this clonotype. V and J are TRBV10-3 and TRBJ1-6, with TRBD1 matching 7 bases. Losses at the gene ends were 10 bases for V and 5 bases for J; bases not matched to a gene: 8. Germline V gene sequence: CDR1 ENHRY, CDR2 SYGVKD. This CDR3 contains 14 residues. The CDR3 loop reads CASTGAMDNSPLHF. CDR3 DNA sequence: TGTGCCAGTACAGGGGCGATGGATAATTCACCCCTCCACTTT.

This chain joins TRBV5-1 and TRBJ2-7; 7 nucleotides match TRBD2. The CDR3 covers 14 residues. Germline V gene data show CDR1 as SGHRS and CDR2 as YFSETQ. V was clipped by 4 bases and J by 2 bases; unmatched bases: 6. The CDR3 DNA reads TGCGCCAGCAGCATTAGCGGGTCGCCCTACGAGCAGTACTTC. This encodes CASSISGSPYEQYF.

About this clonotype itself: Since a much larger clone is just one base distant, this may be a read error. The rearrangement links TRBV5-1 to TRBJ2-1; TRBD2 agrees at 7 bases. Germline values: CDR1 SGHRS, CDR2 YFSETQ. The CDR3 length is 16 residues. The CDR3: CANSLGEGGSYNEQFF. The CDR3 DNA follows: TGCGCCAACAGCTTGGGGGAGGGCGGGTCCTACAATGAGCAGTTCTTC.

A few counts support this clonotype. A much larger clone differs from this one at a single base, so this may be a read error. CDR3 DNA: TGTGCCGCAACCCACACTAGCGCCCACAATGAGCAGCTCTTC. Amino acid sequence: CAATHTSAHNEQLF. J is TRBJ2-1 and V is TRBV30; 7 positions match TRBD2. The V gene's germline CDR1 is GTSNPN and CDR2 SVGIG (reference sequence). This CDR3 has 14 residues. The full variable domain, completed using reference TRBV30 and TRBJ2-1, is SQTIHQWPATLVQPVGSPLSLECTVEGTSNPNLYWYRQAAGRGLQLLFYSVGIGQISSEVPQNLSASRPQDRQFILSSKKLLLSDSGFYLCAATHTSAHNEQLFGPGTRLTVL.

In the case of this clonotype: This clone may be a read error of a much larger clone one base away. The V gene is TRBV7-8, the J gene TRBJ1-2; 9 bases are a match to TRBD1. Losses at the gene ends were 2 bases for V and 12 bases for J; bases not matched to a gene: 10. CDR3 size: 14 residues. The germline V gene has CDR1 SGHVS and CDR2 FQNEAQ. The CDR3 sequence is CASSLKQGAGGHTF. In DNA form, the CDR3 reads TGTGCCAGCAGCTTAAAACAGGGGGCGGGGGGCCACACCTTC.

This clonotype has at least ten counts. The rearrangement uses TRBV28 and TRBJ2-7; weak D call: TRBD1 (6 bases). Trimming shortened V by 7 bases and J by 6 bases, and 19 bases separated the two germline ends. The CDR3 sequence is 14 residues long. The germline V gene encodes CDR1 MDHEN and CDR2 SYDVKM. The CDR3 nucleotides are TGTGCCAGCATCCCTACAGGCAGGGGTGGCGAGCAGTACTTC. This codes for CASIPTGRGGEQYF.

This clonotype has a count of ten or more. This sequence joins TRBV11-3 and TRBJ2-1, with 8 bases identical to TRBD2. With 5 bases clipped from V and 10 bases from J, the junction kept 13 bases outside the gene matches. This CDR3 spans 15 amino acids. CDR1 and CDR2 from the germline V gene are SGHNT and YENEEA. The CDR3 sequence is CASSPGGALPEEQFF. CDR3 DNA sequence: TGTGCCAGCAGCCCGGGAGGGGCCCTACCTGAGGAGCAGTTCTTC.

The V call is TRBV19, the J call TRBJ2-2, with D perhaps matching TRBD2 (5 bases). The CDR3 is 14 residues long. Trimming removed 4 bases from V and 6 bases from J, with 12 bases in between. Germline V gene sequence: CDR1 LNHDA, CDR2 SQIVND (reference sequence). This chain's CDR3 is CASSTSGGAGELFF. The CDR3 bases are TGTGCCAGTAGTACCAGTGGAGGCGCCGGGGAGCTGTTTTTT.

The chain links TRBV6-2 or TRBV6-3 to TRBJ1-5; D is unresolved. CDR1 is MNHEY and CDR2 is SVGEGT in the germline V gene. The CDR3 has 15 residues. V was shortened by 5 bases and J by 0 bases, with 11 bases between the two germline ends. CDR3 in amino acids: CASSLSTYSNQPQHF. The DNA for the CDR3 is TGTGCCAGCAGTCTTTCCACTTATAGCAATCAGCCCCAGCATTTT.

This clonotype was seen repeatedly, ten times or more. The chain links TRBV20-1 to TRBJ2-7; D may correspond to TRBD1 or TRBD2 (6 bases each). CDR1 and CDR2 (germline): DFQATT, SNEGSKA (reference sequence). This CDR3 region has 13 residues. Trimming stripped 4 bases from V and 0 bases from J, with 10 bases between. CDR3 sequence: CSATRDTSYEQYF. As DNA, the CDR3 is TGCAGTGCTACGCGGGACACCTCCTACGAGCAGTACTTC.

This clonotype was seen ten or more times. The V and J genes are TRBV28 and TRBJ2-3; 11 bases are shared with TRBD1. V trimming: 3 bases; J trimming: 0 bases; junction bases outside the gene matches: 2. The CDR3 sequence is 16 residues long. Looked up from germline, CDR1 is MDHEN and CDR2 is SYDVKM. The CDR3 DNA is TGTGCCAGCAGTTTCGGACAGGGGGCGAGCACAGATACGCAGTATTTT. It is translated as CASSFGQGASTDTQYF.

A word on this clonotype: Possible read error: a much larger clone is one base away. The CDR3 does not end in the conserved phenylalanine or tryptophan, so this is likely a read error. V is TRBV5-1 and J is TRBJ2-1, with D possibly being TRBD2 (6 bases). In germline, CDR1 is SGHRS, CDR2 YFSETQ. The CDR3 sequence is 15 residues long. V gave up 4 bases and J gave up 0 bases, with 11 bases separating them. Here the CDR3 reads CASSLSTSSYNEQFL. The CDR3 region has the DNA TGCGCCAGCAGCCTCTCGACTAGCTCCTACAATGAGCAGTTCCTC.

This clonotype was observed many times. Sequence at one end of the junction differs from germline and may be a read error. This sequence joins TRBV6-1 and TRBJ1-5, with 11 bases identical to TRBD1. Looked up from germline, CDR1 is MNHNS and CDR2 is SASEGT. The length of the CDR3 is 15 residues. CDR3 bases: TGTGCCAGCAGAGAAGGGACAGGGGGTAGTCAGCCCCAGCATTTT. This gives the protein CASREGTGGSQPQHF.

The rearrangement uses TRBV6-2 or TRBV6-3 and TRBJ2-7; D is ambiguous. Germline V lookup: CDR1 MNHEY, CDR2 SVGEGT. V lost 5 bases, J lost 3 bases, and 8 bases lay in between. The CDR3 has 12 amino acids. CDR3 region: CASSPFGYEQYF. CDR3 sequence (DNA): TGTGCCAGCAGTCCCTTCGGCTACGAGCAGTACTTC.

The V gene is TRBV29-1, the J gene TRBJ1-6, with 7 bases that match TRBD1. CDR1 and CDR2 from the germline V gene are SQVTM and ANQGSEA. CDR3 length equals 14 residues. The V gene end was trimmed by 5 bases and the J gene end by 5 bases; junction bases not matched to a gene: 6. The CDR3 bases are TGCAGCGTTTCGACAGGGTCAAATAATTCACCCCTCCACTTT. It specifies CSVSTGSNNSPLHF.